Reported below is one T cell receptor beta chain. Clones were sequenced by immunoSEQ multiplex PCR, and TCRdb holds only the in-frame ones, with some missing. The data hold over 650,000 clones, with 70% to 90% observed a single time. The source of the sample is a study of shared T cell receptors in the human thymus. CDR1 and CDR2 (germline): MGHRA, YSYEKL. This CDR3 is 15 amino acids long. With 2 bases removed from V and 7 bases from J, the gap between germline ends came to 15 bases. These data were likewise used in another study, on human thymus T cells. This second report adds: Resections were taken during corrective heart surgery, and the thymus tissue came from these.

Input material: thymocytes. This TCR was sampled from a boy under two years old with a congenital heart defect. V gene TRBV4-1 combines with J gene TRBJ1-5; D is unresolved. The CDR3 sequence: CASSQTWSFGQPQHF. Here the CDR3 DNA reads TGCGCCAGCAGCCAAACTTGGTCCTTCGGGCAGCCCCAGCATTTT.